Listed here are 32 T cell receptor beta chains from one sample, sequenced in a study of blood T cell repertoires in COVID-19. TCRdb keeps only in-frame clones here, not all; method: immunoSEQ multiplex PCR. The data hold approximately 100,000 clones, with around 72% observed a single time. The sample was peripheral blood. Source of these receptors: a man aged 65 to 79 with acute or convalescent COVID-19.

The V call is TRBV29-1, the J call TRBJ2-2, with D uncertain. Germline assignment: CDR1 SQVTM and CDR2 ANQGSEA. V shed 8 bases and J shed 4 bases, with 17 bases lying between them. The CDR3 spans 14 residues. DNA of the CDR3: TGCAGCTATATGAGTAGTCCGGTCACCGGGGAGCTGTTTTTT. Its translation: CSYMSSPVTGELFF.

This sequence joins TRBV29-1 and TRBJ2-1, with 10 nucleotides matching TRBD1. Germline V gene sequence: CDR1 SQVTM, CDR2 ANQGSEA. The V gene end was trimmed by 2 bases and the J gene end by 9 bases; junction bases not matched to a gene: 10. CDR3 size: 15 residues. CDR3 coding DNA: TGCAGCGTTGAAACGGGGACAGGGGAAGGGAGTGAGCAGTTCTTC. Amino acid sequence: CSVETGTGEGSEQFF.

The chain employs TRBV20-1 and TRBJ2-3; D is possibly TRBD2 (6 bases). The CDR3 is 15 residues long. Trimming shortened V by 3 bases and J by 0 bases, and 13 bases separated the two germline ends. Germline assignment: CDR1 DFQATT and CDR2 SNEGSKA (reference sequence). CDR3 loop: CSASLRERSTDTQYF. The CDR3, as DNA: TGCAGTGCTAGTCTTCGGGAGAGAAGCACAGATACGCAGTATTTT.

CDR3 bases: TGTGCCTGGAGGTGGGGCTGGACAGGGGGTCGGCCCGGGGAGCTGTTTTTT. It encodes CAWRWGWTGGRPGELFF. V is TRBV30 and J is TRBJ2-2, with TRBD1 matching 10 bases. Germline trimming cut 3 bases from V and 6 bases from J; bases unmatched to any gene: 13. The CDR3 sequence is 17 residues long. Germline V gene sequence: CDR1 GTSNPN, CDR2 SVGIG (reference sequence).

CDR3 coding DNA: TGCAGCGTTGTTACCGTCCGAGCGCAAGAGACCCAGTACTTC. Translation gives CSVVTVRAQETQYF. This chain connects TRBV29-1 to TRBJ2-5; the D is unclear. CDR1 and CDR2 (germline): SQVTM, ANQGSEA. The CDR3 has 14 amino acids. V was pared by 4 bases and J by 2 bases, with 14 bases between. The full variable domain, rest sourced from reference TRBV29-1 and TRBJ2-5, is SAVISQKPSRDICQRGTSLTIQCQVDSQVTMMFWYRQQPGQSLTLIATANQGSEATYESGFVIDKFPISRPNLTFSTLTVSNMSPEDSSIYLCSVVTVRAQETQYFGPGTRLLVL.

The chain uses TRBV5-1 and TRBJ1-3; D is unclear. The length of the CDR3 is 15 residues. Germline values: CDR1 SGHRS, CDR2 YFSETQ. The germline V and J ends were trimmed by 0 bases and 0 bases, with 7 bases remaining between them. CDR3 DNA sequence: TGCGCCAGCAGCTTGGACAGAAGCTCTGGAAACACCATATATTTT. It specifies CASSLDRSSGNTIYF. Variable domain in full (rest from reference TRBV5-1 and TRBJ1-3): KAGVTQTPRYLIKTRGQQVTLSCSPISGHRSVSWYQQTPGQGLQFLFEYFSETQRNKGNFPGRFSGRQFSNSRSEMNVSTLELGDSALYLCASSLDRSSGNTIYFGEGSWLTVV.

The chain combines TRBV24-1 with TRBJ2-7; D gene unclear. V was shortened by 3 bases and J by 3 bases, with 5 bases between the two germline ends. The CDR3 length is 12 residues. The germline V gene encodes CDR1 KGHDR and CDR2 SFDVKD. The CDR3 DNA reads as TGTGCCACCAGTGATACCTACTACGAGCAGTACTTC. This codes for CATSDTYYEQYF.

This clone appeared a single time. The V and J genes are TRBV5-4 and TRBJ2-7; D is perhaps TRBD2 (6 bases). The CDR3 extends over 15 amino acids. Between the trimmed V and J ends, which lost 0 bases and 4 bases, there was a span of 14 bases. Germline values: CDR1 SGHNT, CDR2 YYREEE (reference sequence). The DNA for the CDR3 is TGTGCCAGCAGCTTGGCCCAGCGGGTAGGGTACGAGCAGTACTTC. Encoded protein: CASSLAQRVGYEQYF.

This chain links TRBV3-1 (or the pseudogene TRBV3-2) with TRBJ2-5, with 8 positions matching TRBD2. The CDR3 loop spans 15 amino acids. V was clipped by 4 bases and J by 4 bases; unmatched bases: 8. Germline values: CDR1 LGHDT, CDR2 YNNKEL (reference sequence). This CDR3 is CASSPQAGVGETQYF. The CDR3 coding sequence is TGTGCCAGCAGCCCGCAAGCGGGAGTAGGAGAGACCCAGTACTTC.

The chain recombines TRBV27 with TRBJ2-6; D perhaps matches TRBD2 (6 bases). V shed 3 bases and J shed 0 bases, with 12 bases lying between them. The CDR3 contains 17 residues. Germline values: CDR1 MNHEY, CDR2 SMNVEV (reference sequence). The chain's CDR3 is CASSLGGLFSGANVLTF. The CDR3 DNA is TGTGCCAGCAGTTTGGGGGGACTTTTCTCTGGGGCCAACGTCCTGACTTTC.

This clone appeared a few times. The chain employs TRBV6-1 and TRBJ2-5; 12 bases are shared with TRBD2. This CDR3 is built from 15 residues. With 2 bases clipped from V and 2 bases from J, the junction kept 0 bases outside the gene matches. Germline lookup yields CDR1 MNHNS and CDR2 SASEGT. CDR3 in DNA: TGTGCCAGCAGTGAACTAGCGGGAGGGCAAGAGACCCAGTACTTC. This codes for CASSELAGGQETQYF.

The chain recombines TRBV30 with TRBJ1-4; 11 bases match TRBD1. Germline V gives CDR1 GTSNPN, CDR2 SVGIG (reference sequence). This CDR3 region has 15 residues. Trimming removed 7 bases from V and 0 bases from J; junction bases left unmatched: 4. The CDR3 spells CASGTGGTTNEKLFF. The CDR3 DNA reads TGTGCCTCCGGGACAGGGGGAACAACTAATGAAAAACTGTTTTTT.

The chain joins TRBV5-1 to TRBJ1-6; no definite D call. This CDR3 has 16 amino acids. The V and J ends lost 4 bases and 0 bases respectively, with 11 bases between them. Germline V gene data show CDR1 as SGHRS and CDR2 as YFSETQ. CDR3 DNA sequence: TGCGCCAGCAGCCCCACTTCGAGCTCCTATAATTCACCCCTCCACTTT. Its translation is CASSPTSSSYNSPLHF. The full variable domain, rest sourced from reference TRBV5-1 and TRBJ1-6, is KAGVTQTPRYLIKTRGQQVTLSCSPISGHRSVSWYQQTPGQGLQFLFEYFSETQRNKGNFPGRFSGRQFSNSRSEMNVSTLELGDSALYLCASSPTSSSYNSPLHFGNGTRLTVT.

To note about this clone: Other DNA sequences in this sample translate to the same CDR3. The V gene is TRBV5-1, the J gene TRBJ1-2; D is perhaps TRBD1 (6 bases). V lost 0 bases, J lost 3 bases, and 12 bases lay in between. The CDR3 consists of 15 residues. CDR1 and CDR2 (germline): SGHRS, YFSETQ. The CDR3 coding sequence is TGCGCCAGCAGCTTGGCCGGGGGGGCCGACTATGGCTACACCTTC. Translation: CASSLAGGADYGYTF.

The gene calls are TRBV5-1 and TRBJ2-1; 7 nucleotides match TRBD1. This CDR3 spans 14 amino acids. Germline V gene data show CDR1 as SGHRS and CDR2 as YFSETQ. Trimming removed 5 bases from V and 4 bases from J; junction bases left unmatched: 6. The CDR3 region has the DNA TGCGCCAGCAGAACCGGGACAGATTACAATGAGCAGTTCTTC. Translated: CASRTGTDYNEQFF.

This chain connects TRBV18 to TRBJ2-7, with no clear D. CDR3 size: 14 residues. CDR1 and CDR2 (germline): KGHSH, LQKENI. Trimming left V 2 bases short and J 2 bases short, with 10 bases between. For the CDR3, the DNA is TGTGCCAGCTCACCATACCGAGAAACCTACGAGCAGTACTTC. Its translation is CASSPYRETYEQYF.

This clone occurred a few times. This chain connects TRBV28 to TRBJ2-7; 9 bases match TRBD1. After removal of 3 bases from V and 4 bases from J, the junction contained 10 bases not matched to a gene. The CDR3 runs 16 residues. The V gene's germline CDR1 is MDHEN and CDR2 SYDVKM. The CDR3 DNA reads TGTGCCAGCAGTTTTTTGGGACAGGGCCCATCTTACGAGCAGTACTTC. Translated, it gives CASSFLGQGPSYEQYF.

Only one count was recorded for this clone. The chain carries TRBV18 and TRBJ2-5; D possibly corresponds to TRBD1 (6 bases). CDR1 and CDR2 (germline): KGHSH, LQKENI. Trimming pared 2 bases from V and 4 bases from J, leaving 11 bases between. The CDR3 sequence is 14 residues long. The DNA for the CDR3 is TGTGCCAGCTCACCAATGGGCAGGGGAGAGACCCAGTACTTC. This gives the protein CASSPMGRGETQYF.

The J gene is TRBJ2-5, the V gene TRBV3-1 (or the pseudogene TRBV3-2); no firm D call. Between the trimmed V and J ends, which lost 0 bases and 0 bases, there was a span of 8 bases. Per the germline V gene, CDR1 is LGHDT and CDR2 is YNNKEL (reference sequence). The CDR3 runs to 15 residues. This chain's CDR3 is CASSQERNYQETQYF. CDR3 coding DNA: TGTGCCAGCAGCCAAGAGCGGAACTACCAAGAGACCCAGTACTTC.

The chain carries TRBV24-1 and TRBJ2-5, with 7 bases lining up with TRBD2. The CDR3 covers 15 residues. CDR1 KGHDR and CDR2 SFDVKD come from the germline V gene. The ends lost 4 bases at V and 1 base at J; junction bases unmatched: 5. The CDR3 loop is CATSDPGLVQETQYF. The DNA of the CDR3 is TGTGCCACCAGTGACCCCGGACTAGTCCAAGAGACCCAGTACTTC.

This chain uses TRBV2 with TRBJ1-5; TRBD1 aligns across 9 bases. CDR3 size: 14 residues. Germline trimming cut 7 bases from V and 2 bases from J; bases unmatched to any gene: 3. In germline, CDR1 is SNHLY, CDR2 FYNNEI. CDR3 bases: TGTGCCAGCATACGGGACAGGGGCAATCAGCCCCAGCATTTT. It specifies CASIRDRGNQPQHF.

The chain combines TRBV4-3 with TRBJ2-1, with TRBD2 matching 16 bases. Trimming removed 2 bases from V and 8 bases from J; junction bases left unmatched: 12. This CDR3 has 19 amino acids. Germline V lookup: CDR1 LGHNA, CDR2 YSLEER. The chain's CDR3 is CASSQQGLGLAGGEDEQFF. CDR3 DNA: TGCGCCAGCAGCCAACAGGGTTTGGGACTAGCGGGAGGGGAAGATGAGCAGTTCTTC.

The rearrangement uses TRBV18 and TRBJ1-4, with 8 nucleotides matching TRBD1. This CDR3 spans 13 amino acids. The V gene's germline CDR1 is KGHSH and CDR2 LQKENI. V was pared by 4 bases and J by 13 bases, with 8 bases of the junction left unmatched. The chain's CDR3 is CASSRATGEGLFF. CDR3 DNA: TGTGCCAGCTCACGGGCGACAGGGGAAGGACTGTTTTTT.

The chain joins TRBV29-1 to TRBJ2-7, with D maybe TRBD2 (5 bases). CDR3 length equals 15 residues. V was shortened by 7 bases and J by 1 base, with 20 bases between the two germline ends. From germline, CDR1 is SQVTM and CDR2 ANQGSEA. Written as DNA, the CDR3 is TGCAGCGCTACCCCGGGCGGAGGCGAATCCTACGAGCAGTACTTC. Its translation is CSATPGGGESYEQYF.

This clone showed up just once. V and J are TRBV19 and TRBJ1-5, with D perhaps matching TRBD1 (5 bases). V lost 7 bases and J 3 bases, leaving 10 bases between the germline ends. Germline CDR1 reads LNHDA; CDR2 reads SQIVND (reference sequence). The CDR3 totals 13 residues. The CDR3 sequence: CASMVGANQPQHF. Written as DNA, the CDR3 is TGTGCCAGTATGGTAGGGGCCAATCAGCCCCAGCATTTT.

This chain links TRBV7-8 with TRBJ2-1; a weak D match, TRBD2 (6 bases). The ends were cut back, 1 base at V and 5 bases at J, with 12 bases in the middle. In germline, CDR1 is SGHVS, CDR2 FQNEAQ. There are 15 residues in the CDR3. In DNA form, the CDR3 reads TGTGCCAGCAGCTTAGACTTAGCGGAAAACAATGAGCAGTTCTTC. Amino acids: CASSLDLAENNEQFF.

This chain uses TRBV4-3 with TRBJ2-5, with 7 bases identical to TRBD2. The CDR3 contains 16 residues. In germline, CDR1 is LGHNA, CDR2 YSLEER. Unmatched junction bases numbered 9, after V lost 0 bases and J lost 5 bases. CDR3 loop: CASSQDRRGLGETQYF. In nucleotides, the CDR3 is TGCGCCAGCAGCCAAGATCGGCGGGGGTTGGGCGAGACCCAGTACTTC.

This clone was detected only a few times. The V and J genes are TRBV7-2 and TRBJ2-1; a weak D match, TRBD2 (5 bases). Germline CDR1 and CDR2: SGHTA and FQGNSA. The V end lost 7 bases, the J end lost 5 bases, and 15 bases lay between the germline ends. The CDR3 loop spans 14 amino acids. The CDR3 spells CASIPSRVNNEQFF. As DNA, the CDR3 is TGTGCCAGCATCCCCTCGCGGGTCAACAATGAGCAGTTCTTC.

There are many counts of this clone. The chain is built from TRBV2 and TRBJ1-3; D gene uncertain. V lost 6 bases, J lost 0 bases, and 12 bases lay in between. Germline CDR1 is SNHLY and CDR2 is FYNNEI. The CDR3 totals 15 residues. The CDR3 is CASRETAASGNTIYF. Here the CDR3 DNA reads TGTGCCAGCAGAGAAACAGCGGCCTCTGGAAACACCATATATTTT. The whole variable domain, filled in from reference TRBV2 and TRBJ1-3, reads EPEVTQTPSHQVTQMGQEVILRCVPISNHLYFYWYRQILGQKVEFLVSFYNNEISEKSEIFDDQFSVERPDGSNFTLKIRSTKLEDSAMYFCASRETAASGNTIYFGEGSWLTVV.

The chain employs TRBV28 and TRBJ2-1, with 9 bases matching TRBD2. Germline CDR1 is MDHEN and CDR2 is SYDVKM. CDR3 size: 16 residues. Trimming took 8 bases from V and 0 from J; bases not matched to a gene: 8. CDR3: CASFLAGLSSYNEQFF. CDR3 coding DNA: TGTGCCAGCTTCCTAGCGGGGCTAAGCTCCTACAATGAGCAGTTCTTC.

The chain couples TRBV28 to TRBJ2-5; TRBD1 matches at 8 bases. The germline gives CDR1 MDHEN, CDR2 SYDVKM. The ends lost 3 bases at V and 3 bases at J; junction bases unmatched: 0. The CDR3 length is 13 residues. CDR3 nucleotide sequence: TGTGCCAGCAGTTTGGACAGGGAAGAGACCCAGTACTTC. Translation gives CASSLDREETQYF.

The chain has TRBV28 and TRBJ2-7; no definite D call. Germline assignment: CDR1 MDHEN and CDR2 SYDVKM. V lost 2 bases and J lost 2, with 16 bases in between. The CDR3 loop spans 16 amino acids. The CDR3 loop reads CASSLEAGLPTYEQYF. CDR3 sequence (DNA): TGTGCCAGCAGTTTAGAGGCCGGCTTGCCCACCTACGAGCAGTACTTC.